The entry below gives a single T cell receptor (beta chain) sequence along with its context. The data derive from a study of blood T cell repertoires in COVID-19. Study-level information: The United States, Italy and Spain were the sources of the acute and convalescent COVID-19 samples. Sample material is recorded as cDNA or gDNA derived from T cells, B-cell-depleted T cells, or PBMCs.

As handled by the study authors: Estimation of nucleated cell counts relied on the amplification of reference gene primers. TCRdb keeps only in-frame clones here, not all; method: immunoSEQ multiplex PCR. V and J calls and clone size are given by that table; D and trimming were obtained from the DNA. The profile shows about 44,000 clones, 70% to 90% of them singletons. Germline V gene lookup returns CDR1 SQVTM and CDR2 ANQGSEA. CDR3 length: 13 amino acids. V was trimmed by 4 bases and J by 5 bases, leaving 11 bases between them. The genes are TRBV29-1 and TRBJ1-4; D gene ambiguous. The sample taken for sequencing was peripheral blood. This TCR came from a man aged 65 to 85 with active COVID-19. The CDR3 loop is CSVAPETNEKLFF. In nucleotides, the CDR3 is TGCAGCGTTGCACCAGAAACGAATGAAAAACTGTTTTTT.